These T cell receptor beta chains were read from a single sample in a study of metastatic and nonmetastatic thyroid tumors. TCRdb used MiXCR to call clones anew from the PCR reads. The sample includes roughly 14,000 clones, over 25% of them seen just once. Sequencing was performed on tumor tissue. These receptors originate from a female donor with papillary thyroid cancer or a benign thyroid nodule (not recorded which). Some clones in this sample may be carry-over from other donors' samples. The CDR3 runs from the conserved cysteine through the conserved F or W. Fields, in order: J gene, D gene, V gene, clone size, CDR3 protein, CDR3 DNA. D genes are given only for firm matches. Clone size is given for some rows only: seen once, a few or many times, or a class if the clone is expanded.

j_call: TRBJ2-4; d_call: TRBD2; v_call: TRBV20-1; clone_size: few; cdr3_aa: CSAETGLAGGVNIQYF; cdr3_nt: TGCAGTGCTGAAACGGGACTAGCGGGAGGGGTGAACATTCAGTACTTC
j_call: TRBJ2-7; d_call: TRBD1; v_call: TRBV20-1; clone_size: many; cdr3_aa: CSVTRTGTYEQYF; cdr3_nt: TGCAGTGTAACCAGGACAGGTACCTACGAGCAGTACTTC
j_call: TRBJ2-2; d_call: TRBD1; v_call: TRBV3-1; clone_size: NA; cdr3_aa: CASSQEVRTWTGRNTGELFF; cdr3_nt: TGTGCCAGCAGCCAAGAAGTTCGGACCTGGACAGGGAGAAACACCGGGGAGCTGTTTTTT
j_call: TRBJ2-7; d_call: NA; v_call: TRBV5-8; clone_size: NA; cdr3_aa: CASSLGRDFFYEQYF; cdr3_nt: TGTGCCAGCAGCTTGGGGAGAGACTTCTTCTACGAGCAGTACTTC
j_call: TRBJ2-2; d_call: NA; v_call: TRBV3-1; clone_size: NA; cdr3_aa: CASAGLLNTGELFF; cdr3_nt: TGTGCCAGCGCGGGGTTATTGAACACCGGGGAGCTGTTTTTT
j_call: TRBJ2-1; d_call: NA; v_call: TRBV4-1; clone_size: NA; cdr3_aa: CASSQDPASSYNEQFF; cdr3_nt: TGCGCCAGCAGCCAAGACCCGGCGAGCTCCTACAATGAGCAGTTCTTC
j_call: TRBJ2-7; d_call: NA; v_call: TRBV19; clone_size: many; cdr3_aa: CASSMNGYEQYF; cdr3_nt: TGTGCCAGTAGTATGAACGGCTACGAGCAGTACTTC
j_call: TRBJ2-7; d_call: NA; v_call: TRBV20-1; clone_size: NA; cdr3_aa: CSARGRSGGFYEQYF; cdr3_nt: TGCAGTGCTAGAGGAAGAAGCGGAGGATTCTACGAGCAGTACTTC
j_call: TRBJ1-5; d_call: TRBD1; v_call: TRBV12-3/TRBV12-4; clone_size: NA; cdr3_aa: CASSLSGTGSNQPQHF; cdr3_nt: TGTGCCAGCAGTCTATCCGGGACAGGGAGCAATCAGCCCCAGCATTTT
j_call: TRBJ2-3; d_call: TRBD2; v_call: TRBV6-1; clone_size: NA; cdr3_aa: CASSEASGGGTDTQYF; cdr3_nt: TGTGCCAGCAGTGAAGCTAGCGGGGGGGGCACAGATACGCAGTATTTT
j_call: TRBJ2-7; d_call: TRBD2; v_call: TRBV2; clone_size: medium-sized; cdr3_aa: CASSHFLAGGPYEQYF; cdr3_nt: TGTGCCAGCAGTCATTTCCTAGCGGGAGGGCCTTACGAGCAGTACTTC
j_call: TRBJ1-2; d_call: NA; v_call: TRBV11-2; clone_size: few; cdr3_aa: CASSLDLGVSGYTF; cdr3_nt: TGTGCCAGCAGCTTAGATTTGGGGGTCAGTGGCTACACCTTC
j_call: TRBJ2-1; d_call: NA; v_call: TRBV7-7; clone_size: many; cdr3_aa: CASSLVLAKAGAEGVHYNEQFF; cdr3_nt: TGTGCCAGCAGCTTAGTACTAGCCAAGGCCGGGGCAGAAGGGGTACACTACAATGAGCAGTTCTTC
j_call: TRBJ2-7; d_call: NA; v_call: TRBV2; clone_size: many; cdr3_aa: CASRPPSGTFGDYEQYF; cdr3_nt: TGTGCCAGCAGACCGCCCTCGGGGACGTTTGGGGACTACGAGCAGTACTTC
j_call: TRBJ1-2; d_call: NA; v_call: TRBV3-1; clone_size: NA; cdr3_aa: CASSVAAHYGYTF; cdr3_nt: TGTGCCAGCAGCGTCGCGGCTCACTATGGCTACACCTTC
j_call: TRBJ2-7; d_call: NA; v_call: TRBV11-2; clone_size: NA; cdr3_aa: CASSLVSTYYEQYF; cdr3_nt: TGTGCCAGCAGCTTAGTCAGCACCTACTACGAGCAGTACTTC
j_call: TRBJ2-1; d_call: TRBD2; v_call: TRBV5-1; clone_size: NA; cdr3_aa: CASSSLAGGPNEQFF; cdr3_nt: TGCGCCAGCAGCTCCTTAGCGGGAGGGCCGAATGAGCAGTTCTTC
j_call: TRBJ2-7; d_call: TRBD2; v_call: TRBV7-8; clone_size: many; cdr3_aa: CASSSQLAGGPYEQYF; cdr3_nt: TGTGCCAGCAGCTCCCAACTAGCGGGAGGGCCGTACGAGCAGTACTTC
j_call: TRBJ1-2; d_call: NA; v_call: TRBV27; clone_size: few; cdr3_aa: CASKDVFYGYTF; cdr3_nt: TGTGCCAGCAAGGACGTATTCTATGGCTACACCTTC
j_call: TRBJ1-2; d_call: NA; v_call: TRBV6-1; clone_size: NA; cdr3_aa: CASRPTGANYCYTF; cdr3_nt: TGTGCCAGCAGACCCACTGGGGCCAACTATTGCTACACCTTC
j_call: TRBJ1-2; d_call: NA; v_call: TRBV18; clone_size: hyperexpanded; cdr3_aa: CASSPPQGFNYGYTF; cdr3_nt: TGTGCCAGCTCACCACCACAGGGATTTAACTATGGCTACACCTTC
j_call: TRBJ1-5; d_call: NA; v_call: TRBV6-1; clone_size: NA; cdr3_aa: CASSEGLPGLGQPQHF; cdr3_nt: TGTGCCAGCAGTGAAGGTCTTCCAGGGCTCGGACAGCCCCAGCATTTT
j_call: TRBJ1-2; d_call: TRBD1; v_call: TRBV20-1; clone_size: NA; cdr3_aa: CSARDTMGQSHYGYTF; cdr3_nt: TGCAGTGCTAGAGATACTATGGGACAGAGCCACTATGGCTACACCTTC
j_call: TRBJ2-1; d_call: NA; v_call: TRBV27; clone_size: NA; cdr3_aa: CASSLSSTAEQFF; cdr3_nt: TGTGCCAGCAGTTTATCGAGCACGGCTGAGCAATTCTTC
j_call: TRBJ2-7; d_call: TRBD1; v_call: TRBV30; clone_size: many; cdr3_aa: CAWSVAGTAYEQYF; cdr3_nt: TGTGCCTGGAGTGTAGCAGGGACAGCTTACGAGCAGTACTTC
j_call: TRBJ2-7; d_call: NA; v_call: TRBV25-1; clone_size: few; cdr3_aa: CASSRGYEQYF; cdr3_nt: TGTGCCAGCAGCAGGGGATACGAGCAGTACTTC